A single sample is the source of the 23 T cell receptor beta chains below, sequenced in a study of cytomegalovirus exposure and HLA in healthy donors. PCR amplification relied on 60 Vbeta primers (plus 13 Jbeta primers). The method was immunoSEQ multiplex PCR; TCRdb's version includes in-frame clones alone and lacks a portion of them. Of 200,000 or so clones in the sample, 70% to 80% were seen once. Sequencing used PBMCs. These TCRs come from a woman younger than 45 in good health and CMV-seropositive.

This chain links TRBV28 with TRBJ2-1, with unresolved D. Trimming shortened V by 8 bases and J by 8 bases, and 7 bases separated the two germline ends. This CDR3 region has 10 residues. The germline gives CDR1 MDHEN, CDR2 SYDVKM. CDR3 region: CASRQYEQFF. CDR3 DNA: TGTGCCAGCCGCCAGTATGAGCAGTTCTTC. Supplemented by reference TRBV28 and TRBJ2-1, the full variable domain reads DVKVTQSSRYLVKRTGEKVFLECVQDMDHENMFWYRQDPGLGLRLIYFSYDVKMKEKGDIPEGYSVSREKKERFSLILESASTNQTSMYLCASRQYEQFFGPGTRLTVL.

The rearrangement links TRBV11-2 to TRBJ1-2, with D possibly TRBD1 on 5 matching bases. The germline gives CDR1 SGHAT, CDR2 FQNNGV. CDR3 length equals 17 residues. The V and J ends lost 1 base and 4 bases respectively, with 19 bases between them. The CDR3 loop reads CASSLGGSSGAAYGYTF. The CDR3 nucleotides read TGTGCCAGCAGCTTAGGGGGGTCGAGCGGGGCAGCCTATGGCTACACCTTC.

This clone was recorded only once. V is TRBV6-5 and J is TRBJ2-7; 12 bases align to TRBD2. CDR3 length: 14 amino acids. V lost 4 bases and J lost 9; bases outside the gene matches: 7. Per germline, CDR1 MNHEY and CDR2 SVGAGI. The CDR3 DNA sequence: TGTGCCAGCAGTTCGACTAGCGGGAGAAGTAGGCAGTACTTC. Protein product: CASSSTSGRSRQYF.

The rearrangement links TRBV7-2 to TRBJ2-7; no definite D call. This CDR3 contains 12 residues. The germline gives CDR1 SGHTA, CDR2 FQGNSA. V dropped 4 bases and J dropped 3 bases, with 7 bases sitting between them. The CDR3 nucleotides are TGTGCCAGCAGCTATAGATTCTACGAGCAGTACTTC. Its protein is CASSYRFYEQYF.

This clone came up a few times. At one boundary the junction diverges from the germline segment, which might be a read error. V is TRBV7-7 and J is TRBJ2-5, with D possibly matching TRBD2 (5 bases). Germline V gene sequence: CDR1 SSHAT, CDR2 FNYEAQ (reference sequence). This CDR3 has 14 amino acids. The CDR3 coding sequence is TGTGCTAGCAGCCCGGGCAGCCGAGGGGAGACCCAGTACTTC. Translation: CASSPGSRGETQYF.

CDR3 DNA: TGCGCCAGCAGCCTTGGACTAGCGGGGGGGAGACCTAGCACAGATACGCAGTATTTT. It encodes CASSLGLAGGRPSTDTQYF. The chain joins TRBV4-3 to TRBJ2-3, with 15 nucleotides matching TRBD2. Per germline, CDR1 LGHNA and CDR2 YSLEER. V was pared by 4 bases and J by 0 bases, with 8 bases of the junction left unmatched. CDR3 length: 19 residues.

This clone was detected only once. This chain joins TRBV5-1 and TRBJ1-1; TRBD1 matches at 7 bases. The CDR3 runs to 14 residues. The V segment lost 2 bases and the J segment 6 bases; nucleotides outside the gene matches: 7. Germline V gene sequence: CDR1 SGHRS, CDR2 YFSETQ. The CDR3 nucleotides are TGCGCCAGCAGCTTCCAGGGGGTAGGGGCTGAAGCTTTCTTT. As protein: CASSFQGVGAEAFF. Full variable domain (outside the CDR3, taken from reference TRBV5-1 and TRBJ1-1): KAGVTQTPRYLIKTRGQQVTLSCSPISGHRSVSWYQQTPGQGLQFLFEYFSETQRNKGNFPGRFSGRQFSNSRSEMNVSTLELGDSALYLCASSFQGVGAEAFFGQGTRLTVV.

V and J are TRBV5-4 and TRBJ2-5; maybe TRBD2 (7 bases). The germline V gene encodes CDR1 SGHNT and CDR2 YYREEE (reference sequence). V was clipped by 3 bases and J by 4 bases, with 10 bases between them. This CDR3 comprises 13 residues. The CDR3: CASSYREGETQYF. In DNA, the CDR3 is TGTGCCAGCAGCTACAGGGAGGGAGAGACCCAGTACTTC.

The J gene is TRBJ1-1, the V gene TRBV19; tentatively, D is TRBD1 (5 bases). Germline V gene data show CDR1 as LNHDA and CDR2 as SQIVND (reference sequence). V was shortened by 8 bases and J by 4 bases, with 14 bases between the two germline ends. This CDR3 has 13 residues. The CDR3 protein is CASGDQGGTEAFF. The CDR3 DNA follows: TGTGCCAGTGGGGATCAGGGTGGCACTGAAGCTTTCTTT.

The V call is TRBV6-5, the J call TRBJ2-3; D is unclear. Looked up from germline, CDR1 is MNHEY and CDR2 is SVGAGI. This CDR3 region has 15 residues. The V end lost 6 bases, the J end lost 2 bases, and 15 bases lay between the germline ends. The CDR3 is CASSFDIPHTDTQYF. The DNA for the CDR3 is TGTGCCAGCAGCTTCGACATCCCCCACACAGATACGCAGTATTTT.

The CDR3 loop reads CASRQGGQSYTF. The CDR3 bases are TGTGCCAGCAGACAGGGCGGCCAGAGCTACACCTTC. This chain links TRBV25-1 with TRBJ1-2; D might be TRBD1 (6 bases). Per the germline V gene, CDR1 is MGHDK and CDR2 is SYGVNS. The germline V and J ends were trimmed by 6 bases and 9 bases, with 14 bases remaining between them. CDR3 length: 12 amino acids.

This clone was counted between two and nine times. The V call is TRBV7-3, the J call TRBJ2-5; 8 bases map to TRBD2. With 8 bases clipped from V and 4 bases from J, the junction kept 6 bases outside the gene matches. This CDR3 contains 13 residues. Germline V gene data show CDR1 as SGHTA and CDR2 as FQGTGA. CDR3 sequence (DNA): TGTGCCAGCGGGCTAGCGGGTGGAGAGACCCAGTACTTC. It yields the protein CASGLAGGETQYF.

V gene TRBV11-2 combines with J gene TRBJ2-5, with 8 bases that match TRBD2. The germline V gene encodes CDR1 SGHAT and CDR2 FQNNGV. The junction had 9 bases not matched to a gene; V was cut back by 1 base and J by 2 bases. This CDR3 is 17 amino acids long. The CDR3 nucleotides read TGTGCCAGCAGCTTAGTAGCTGCGGGGGGCCAGCAAGAGACCCAGTACTTC. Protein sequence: CASSLVAAGGQQETQYF. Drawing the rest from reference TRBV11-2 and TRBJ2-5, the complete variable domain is EAGVAQSPRYKIIEKRQSVAFWCNPISGHATLYWYQQILGQGPKLLIQFQNNGVVDDSQLPKDRFSAERLKGVDSTLKIQPAKLEDSAVYLCASSLVAAGGQQETQYFGPGTRLLVL.

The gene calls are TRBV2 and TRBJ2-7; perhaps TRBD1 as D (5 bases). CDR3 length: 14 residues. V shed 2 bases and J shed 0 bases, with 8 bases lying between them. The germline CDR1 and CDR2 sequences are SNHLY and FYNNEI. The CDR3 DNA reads TGTGCCAGCAGTGAACAGGGATTCTCCTACGAGCAGTACTTC. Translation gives CASSEQGFSYEQYF.

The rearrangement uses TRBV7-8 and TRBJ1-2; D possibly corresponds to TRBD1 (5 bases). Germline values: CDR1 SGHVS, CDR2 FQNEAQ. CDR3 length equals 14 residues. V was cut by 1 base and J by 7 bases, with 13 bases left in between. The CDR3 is CASSLVRGGGGYTF. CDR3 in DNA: TGTGCCAGCAGCTTAGTTCGTGGGGGAGGTGGCTACACCTTC.

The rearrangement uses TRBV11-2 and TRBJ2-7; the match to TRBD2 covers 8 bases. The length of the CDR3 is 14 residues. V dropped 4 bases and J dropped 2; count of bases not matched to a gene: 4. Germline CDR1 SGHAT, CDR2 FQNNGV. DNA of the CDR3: TGTGCCAGCAGCTCCTTAGCGGGACCCTACGAGCAGTACTTC. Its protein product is CASSSLAGPYEQYF.

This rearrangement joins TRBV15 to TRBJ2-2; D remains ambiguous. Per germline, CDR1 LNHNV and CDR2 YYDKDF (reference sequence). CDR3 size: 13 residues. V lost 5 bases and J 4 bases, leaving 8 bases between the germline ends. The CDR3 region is CATSVISTGELFF. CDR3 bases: TGTGCCACCAGCGTTATCAGCACCGGGGAGCTGTTTTTT.

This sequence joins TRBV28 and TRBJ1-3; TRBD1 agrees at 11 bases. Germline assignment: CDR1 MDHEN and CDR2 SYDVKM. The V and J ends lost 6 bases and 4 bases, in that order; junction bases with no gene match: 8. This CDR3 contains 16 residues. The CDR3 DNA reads TGTGCCAGCAGCTTCGGGACAGGGGGTTCCGGAAACACCATATATTTT. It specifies CASSFGTGGSGNTIYF. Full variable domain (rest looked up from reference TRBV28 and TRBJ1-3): DVKVTQSSRYLVKRTGEKVFLECVQDMDHENMFWYRQDPGLGLRLIYFSYDVKMKEKGDIPEGYSVSREKKERFSLILESASTNQTSMYLCASSFGTGGSGNTIYFGEGSWLTVV.

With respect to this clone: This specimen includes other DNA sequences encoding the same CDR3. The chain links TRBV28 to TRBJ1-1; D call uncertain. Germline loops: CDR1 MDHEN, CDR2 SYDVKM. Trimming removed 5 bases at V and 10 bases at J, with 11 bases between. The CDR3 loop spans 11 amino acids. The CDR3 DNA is TGTGCCAGCAGTCCCCCCCCGGGAGCTTTCTTT. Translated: CASSPPPGAFF.

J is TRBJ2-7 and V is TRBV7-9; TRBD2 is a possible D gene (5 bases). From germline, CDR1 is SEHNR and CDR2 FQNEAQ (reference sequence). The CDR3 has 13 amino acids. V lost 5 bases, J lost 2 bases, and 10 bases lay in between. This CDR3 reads CASSLDGTYEQYF. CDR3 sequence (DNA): TGTGCCAGCAGCCTCGACGGGACCTACGAGCAGTACTTC.

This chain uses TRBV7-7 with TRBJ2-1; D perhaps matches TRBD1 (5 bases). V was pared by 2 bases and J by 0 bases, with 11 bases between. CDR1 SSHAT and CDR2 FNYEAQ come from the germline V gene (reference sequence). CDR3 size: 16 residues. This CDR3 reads CASSLQGPSSYNEQFF. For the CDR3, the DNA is TGTGCCAGCAGCTTACAGGGCCCGAGCTCCTACAATGAGCAGTTCTTC.

The CDR3 loop is CASSSLAGGTGEQFF. CDR3 DNA: TGTGCCAGCAGCTCCCTAGCGGGGGGCACGGGGGAGCAGTTCTTC. V usage is TRBV11-2 and J usage is TRBJ2-1; 11 bases align to TRBD2. The CDR3 runs to 15 residues. The ends lost 4 bases at V and 10 bases at J; junction bases unmatched: 9. CDR1 is SGHAT and CDR2 is FQNNGV in the germline V gene.

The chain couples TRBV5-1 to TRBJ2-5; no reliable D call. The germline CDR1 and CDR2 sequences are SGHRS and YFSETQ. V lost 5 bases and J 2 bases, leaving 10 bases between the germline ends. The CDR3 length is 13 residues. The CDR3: CASSPTLQETQYF. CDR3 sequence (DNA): TGCGCCAGCAGTCCTACCCTTCAAGAGACCCAGTACTTC.